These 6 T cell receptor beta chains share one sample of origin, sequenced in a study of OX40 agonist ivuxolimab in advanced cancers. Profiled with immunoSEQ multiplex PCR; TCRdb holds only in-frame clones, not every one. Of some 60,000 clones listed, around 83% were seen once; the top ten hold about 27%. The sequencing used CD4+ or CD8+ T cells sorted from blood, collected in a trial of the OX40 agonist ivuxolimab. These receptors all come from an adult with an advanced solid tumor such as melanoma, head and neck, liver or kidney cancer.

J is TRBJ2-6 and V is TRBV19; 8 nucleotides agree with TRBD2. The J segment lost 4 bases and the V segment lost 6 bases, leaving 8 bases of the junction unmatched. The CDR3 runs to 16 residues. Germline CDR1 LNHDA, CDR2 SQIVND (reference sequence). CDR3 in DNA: TGTGCCAGTAGCCCCTACGCGGGGGGAGGGGCCAACGTCCTGACTTTC. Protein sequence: CASSPYAGGGANVLTF.

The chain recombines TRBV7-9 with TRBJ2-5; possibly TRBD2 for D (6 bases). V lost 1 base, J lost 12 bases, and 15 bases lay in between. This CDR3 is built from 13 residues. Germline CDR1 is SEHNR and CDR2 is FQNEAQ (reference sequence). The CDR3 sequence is CASSLGVAEREYF. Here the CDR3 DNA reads TGTGCCAGCAGCTTAGGGGTAGCAGAGCGGGAGTACTTC.

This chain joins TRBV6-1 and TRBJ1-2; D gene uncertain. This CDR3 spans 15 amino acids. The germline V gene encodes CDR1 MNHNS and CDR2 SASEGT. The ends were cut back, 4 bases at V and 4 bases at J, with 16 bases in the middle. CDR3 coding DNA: TGTGCCAGCAGTGCCCAACCCGGGCTCTCCTATGGCTACACCTTC. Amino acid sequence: CASSAQPGLSYGYTF.

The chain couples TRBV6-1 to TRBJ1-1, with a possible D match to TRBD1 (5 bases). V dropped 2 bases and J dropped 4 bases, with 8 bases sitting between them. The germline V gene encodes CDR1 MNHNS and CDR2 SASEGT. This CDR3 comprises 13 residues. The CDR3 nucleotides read TGTGCCAGCAGTGAATGGGGGGGCACTGAAGCTTTCTTT. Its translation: CASSEWGGTEAFF.

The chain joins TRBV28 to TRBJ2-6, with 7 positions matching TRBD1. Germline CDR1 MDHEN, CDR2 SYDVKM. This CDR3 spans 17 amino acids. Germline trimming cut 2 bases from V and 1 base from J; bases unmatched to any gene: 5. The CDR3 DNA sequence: TGTGCCAGCAGTTTAATACAGGGGCGTTCTGGGGCCAACGTCCTGACTTTC. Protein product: CASSLIQGRSGANVLTF.

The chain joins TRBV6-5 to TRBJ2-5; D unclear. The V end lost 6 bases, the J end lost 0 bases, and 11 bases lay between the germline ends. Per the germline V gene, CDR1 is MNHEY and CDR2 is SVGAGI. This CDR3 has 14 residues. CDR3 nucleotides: TGTGCCAGCAGCCGCAGACTGGACCAAGAGACCCAGTACTTC. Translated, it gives CASSRRLDQETQYF.